This T cell receptor (beta chain) came from a study of T cells in women clearing cervical HPV infection. Study background: For cases, blood was sampled a median approximately 150 days after lesion detection, interquartile range 90 to 200 days. HLA type could not be excluded as a confounder.

To note about this clone: The read gets to within 3 residues of the CDR3 end, and the germline J gene fills in the rest. Other DNA sequences in the same sample also yield this CDR3.

The method was immunoSEQ multiplex PCR; TCRdb's version includes in-frame clones alone and lacks a portion of them. The table lists 28,000 or so clones. This CDR3 has 16 amino acids. Looked up from germline, CDR1 is KGHSH and CDR2 is LQKENI. The receptor was derived from a woman aged 18 to 75 with a cervical HPV16 infection that either progressed to CIN3+ or cleared (not recorded which). The chain recombines TRBV18 with TRBJ2-4; 8 bases align to TRBD2. The specimen was blood buffy coat. CDR3 DNA (partial): TGTGCCAGCTCACCACCCGGGGGGGGACGAGACTATGGT. This translates into CASSPPGGGRDYG. The CDR3 reads in full as CASSPPGGGRDYGQYF.